These 15 T cell receptor beta chains were sequenced from one sample in a study of blood T cell repertoires in COVID-19 (dated by TCRdb to 2018 to 2020). Library method: the immunoSEQ multiplex PCR assay. The table was pulled from immuneACCESS by TCRdb, which kept in-frame rearrangements only. Such tables lose some clones; where checked, under half of the loss comes from unresolved V genes, and the rest has no known cause. The sample contains about 52,000 clones, approximately 85% of them found a single time. Roughly 29% of the sample goes to the ten largest clones. The sequencing input was peripheral blood. Every receptor here comes from a woman at least 80 years old with COVID-19, enrolled during active disease.

In regard to this clone: The sample carries other DNA sequences with the same CDR3. The chain couples TRBV18 to TRBJ1-1; D gene uncertain. Trimming removed 2 bases from V and 1 base from J, with 5 bases in between. CDR3 length equals 13 residues. Per germline, CDR1 KGHSH and CDR2 LQKENI. CDR3 in amino acids: CASSPSGNTEAFF. The DNA for the CDR3 is TGTGCCAGCTCACCAAGCGGGAACACTGAAGCTTTCTTT.

V usage is TRBV12-3 or TRBV12-4 and J usage is TRBJ2-5, with D unclear. The CDR3 is 11 residues long. Trimming removed 5 bases from V and 7 bases from J, with 8 bases in between. The CDR3 spells CASSKTGTQYF. CDR3 bases: TGTGCCAGCAGTAAAACGGGGACCCAGTACTTC.

The J gene is TRBJ2-2, the V gene TRBV18; no firm D call. The length of the CDR3 is 13 residues. Germline CDR1 KGHSH, CDR2 LQKENI. The V gene lost 4 bases and the J gene lost 5 bases, with 8 bases spanning the gap. In nucleotides, the CDR3 is TGTGCCAGCTCACGAGAGACTACCGGGGAGCTGTTTTTT. Translated: CASSRETTGELFF.

This chain links TRBV7-3 with TRBJ2-7; possibly TRBD2 for D (5 bases). This CDR3 has 15 amino acids. Germline V lookup: CDR1 SGHTA, CDR2 FQGTGA. The germline V and J ends were trimmed by 4 bases and 9 bases, with 22 bases remaining between them. Here the CDR3 reads CASSSGPYGLARQYF. The CDR3 coding sequence is TGTGCCAGCAGCTCCGGGCCCTATGGATTAGCGCGGCAGTACTTC.

The rearrangement links TRBV4-2 to TRBJ2-7, with TRBD2 matching over 9 bases. The J segment lost 3 bases and the V segment lost 3 bases, leaving 6 bases of the junction unmatched. Germline loops: CDR1 LGHNA, CDR2 YNFKEQ. The CDR3 covers 15 residues. The CDR3 DNA sequence: TGTGCCAGCAGCCAGGACCTAGCGGGACTCTACGAGCAGTACTTC. Protein sequence: CASSQDLAGLYEQYF.

The V call is TRBV7-2, the J call TRBJ2-2; 7 bases map to TRBD2. V lost 2 bases and J lost 3; bases outside the gene matches: 3. Germline CDR1 reads SGHTA; CDR2 reads FQGNSA. The CDR3 covers 15 residues. The CDR3 loop reads CASSLLAGHTGELFF. CDR3 DNA: TGTGCCAGCAGCTTATTAGCGGGCCACACCGGGGAGCTGTTTTTT.

This rearrangement joins TRBV4-1 to TRBJ2-2; no clear D gene. V lost 0 bases to trimming and J lost 6 bases, with 8 bases between them. Germline-derived CDR1 and CDR2 are MGHRA and YSYEKL. The CDR3 covers 14 residues. The CDR3 sequence is CASSQDLSAGELFF. The CDR3, as DNA: TGCGCCAGCAGCCAAGATCTCTCCGCCGGGGAGCTGTTTTTT.

CDR3 protein: CASSPGTGGLSYNSPLHF. The CDR3 region has the DNA TGTGCCAGCAGCCCTGGGACAGGGGGCCTCTCCTATAATTCACCCCTCCACTTT. The genes are TRBV7-9 and TRBJ1-6; TRBD1 agrees at 12 bases. J lost 0 bases, V lost 5 bases, and 5 bases had no gene match. Germline-derived CDR1 and CDR2 are SEHNR and FQNEAQ (reference sequence). The CDR3 is 18 amino acids.

The rearrangement uses TRBV7-8 and TRBJ2-2, with TRBD2 matching 10 bases. This CDR3 is 17 amino acids long. Per the germline V gene, CDR1 is SGHVS and CDR2 is FQNEAQ. J gave up 4 bases and V 3 bases, and 8 bases lay outside the gene matches. The CDR3 spells CASSFRASGSGTGELFF. In nucleotides, the CDR3 is TGTGCCAGCAGCTTCAGGGCTAGCGGGAGCGGCACCGGGGAGCTGTTTTTT.

The chain employs TRBV11-2 and TRBJ2-7, with D perhaps matching TRBD1 (5 bases). The CDR3 sequence is 12 residues long. V lost 7 bases, J lost 4 bases, and 11 bases lay in between. Germline V CDR1 and CDR2: SGHAT, FQNNGV. DNA of the CDR3: TGTGCCAGCACTGGACCAGGGTACGAGCAGTACTTC. Translation: CASTGPGYEQYF.

This clone was detected only a few times. The rearrangement links TRBV12-3 or TRBV12-4 to TRBJ1-2; maybe TRBD1 (5 bases). V shed 6 bases and J shed 4 bases, with 9 bases lying between them. The CDR3 consists of 12 residues. The CDR3 DNA reads as TGTGCCAGCAGCCCGCAGGGCTATGGCTACACCTTC. It encodes CASSPQGYGYTF.

There are a few counts of this clone. V is TRBV27 and J is TRBJ2-7, with 8 bases identical to TRBD1. Unmatched junction bases numbered 9, after V lost 5 bases and J lost 3 bases. CDR3 length: 15 residues. Germline CDR1 is MNHEY and CDR2 is SMNVEV (reference sequence). CDR3 in amino acids: CASSGFGQGYYEQYF. The CDR3 region has the DNA TGTGCCAGCAGTGGTTTCGGACAGGGATACTACGAGCAGTACTTC.

The chain links TRBV19 to TRBJ1-5; the D gene is possibly TRBD1 (6 bases). Germline V gene sequence: CDR1 LNHDA, CDR2 SQIVND (reference sequence). The CDR3 extends over 17 amino acids. Trimming stripped 1 base from V and 0 bases from J, with 13 bases between. The CDR3 DNA reads TGTGCCAGTAGTATAGTAGGGCAGGGGCATAGCAATCAGCCCCAGCATTTT. Its translation is CASSIVGQGHSNQPQHF. The full variable domain, in which reference TRBV19 and TRBJ1-5 provide the parts outside the CDR3, is DGGITQSPKYLFRKEGQNVTLSCEQNLNHDAMYWYRQDPGQGLRLIYYSQIVNDFQKGDIAEGYSVSREKKESFPLTVTSAQKNPTAFYLCASSIVGQGHSNQPQHFGDGTRLSIL.

The chain joins TRBV7-9 to TRBJ1-1, with D uncertain. The CDR3 covers 11 residues. The germline V and J ends were trimmed by 7 bases and 5 bases, with 8 bases remaining between them. Germline-derived CDR1 and CDR2 are SEHNR and FQNEAQ (reference sequence). As DNA, the CDR3 is TGTGCCAGCATACGAGGGACTGAAGCTTTCTTT. Its protein is CASIRGTEAFF. The complete variable domain, with remaining parts taken from reference TRBV7-9 and TRBJ1-1, reads DTGVSQNPRHKITKRGQNVTFRCDPISEHNRLYWYRQTLGQGPEFLTYFQNEAQLEKSRLLSDRFSAERPKGSFSTLEIQRTEQGDSAMYLCASIRGTEAFFGQGTRLTVV.

J is TRBJ2-3 and V is TRBV7-2; D gene ambiguous. The CDR3 contains 13 residues. Trimming left V 5 bases short and J 2 bases short, with 8 bases between. Germline V CDR1 and CDR2: SGHTA, FQGNSA. This CDR3 reads CASSRSVTDTQYF. The CDR3 region has the DNA TGTGCCAGCAGCCGGTCTGTCACAGATACGCAGTATTTT.